What follows is one T cell receptor beta chain and its context. The CDR3 is 11 residues long. V was clipped by 6 bases and J by 10 bases, with 12 bases between them. Authors' methods: Nucleated cell number was recorded as an estimate derived from reference gene primer amplification. Some clones are missing from TCRdb's copy, which holds only in-frame ones; the method was immunoSEQ multiplex PCR. The V and J calls and clone size were taken over from that table, and D and trimming were inferred from the DNA. Of hundreds of thousands of clones detected, approximately 84% appear once; the ten largest clones hold 7.9%. The data originate from a study of blood T cell repertoires in COVID-19. Study information: Samples taken during acute and convalescent COVID-19 were collected in the United States, Italy and Spain. T cells, B-cell-depleted T cells, or PBMCs provided the cDNA or gDNA that served as material.

The sequenced sample consisted of peripheral blood. The sequence derives from an elderly woman with acute or convalescent COVID-19. The chain uses TRBV12-3 or TRBV12-4 and TRBJ1-1, with D maybe TRBD1 (5 bases). The CDR3 DNA sequence: TGTGCCAGCAGCCTTCAAACAGGAGCTTTCTTT. Its translation: CASSLQTGAFF.